This T cell receptor (beta chain) is drawn from a study of cytomegalovirus exposure and HLA in healthy donors. The study's findings and limits: Sequencing likely produced, as an artifact, a cluster of highly shared sequence variants. In vitro confirmation showed a few CMV-associated chains to be CMV antigen specific.

It was with 60 Vbeta and 13 Jbeta primers that the PCR ran. Repertoires were generated with immunoSEQ multiplex PCR, while TCRdb's copy carries only in-frame clones and drops some. This sample has 50,000 to 60,000 clones, with about 84% found just once. On this clone itself: Its antigen remains unknown.

The specimen was PBMCs. This TCR came from a female donor in good health and CMV-seronegative.

CDR3 in amino acids: CASTLSSAGGSDTIYF. As DNA, the CDR3 is TGTGCCAGCACCCTTAGTTCAGCGGGGGGTAGTGACACCATATATTTT. V gene TRBV7-2 combines with J gene TRBJ1-3; tentatively, D is TRBD1 (5 bases). V was clipped by 7 bases and J by 8 bases, with 24 bases between them. Looked up from germline, CDR1 is SGHTA and CDR2 is FQGNSA. This CDR3 is built from 16 residues. The complete variable domain, with remaining parts taken from reference TRBV7-2 and TRBJ1-3, reads GAGVSQSPSNKVTEKGKDVELRCDPISGHTALYWYRQSLGQGLEFLIYFQGNSAPDKSGLPSDRFSAERTGGSVSTLTIQRTQQEDSAVYLCASTLSSAGGSDTIYFGEGSWLTVV.